The 29 T cell receptor beta chains in this list originate from one sample, sequenced in a study of shared clonotypes between healthy human individuals. The protocol was immunoSEQ multiplex PCR, while the TCRdb copy is restricted to in-frame clones and leaves out a portion. The data show over a million clones, 65% to 80% seen once. What was sequenced was memory CD4+ T cells sorted from blood. Subset defined: CD45RA-negative fraction. The receptors derive from a man aged 18 to 29 in good health.

The table lists this clone with many counts. The chain employs TRBV5-1 and TRBJ2-7; 10 bases are a match to TRBD2. The germline gives CDR1 SGHRS, CDR2 YFSETQ. The CDR3 consists of 14 residues. The V gene end was trimmed by 6 bases and the J gene end by 5 bases; junction bases not matched to a gene: 8. The CDR3 DNA is TGCGCCAGCAATGGGGTAGCGGGAGGCGACGAGCAGTACTTC. It is translated as CASNGVAGGDEQYF.

In nucleotides, the CDR3 is TGTGCCAGCAGCTTAGAAGACAGGCTGAACACTGAAGCTTTCTTT. This gives the protein CASSLEDRLNTEAFF. The chain has TRBV7-2 and TRBJ1-1; perhaps TRBD1 as D (6 bases). Germline V gene sequence: CDR1 SGHTA, CDR2 FQGNSA. With 1 base removed from V and 0 bases from J, the gap between germline ends came to 9 bases. This CDR3 is built from 15 residues.

This clone was recorded once. The chain employs TRBV11-2 and TRBJ2-7; 7 bases are a match to TRBD2. The germline CDR1 and CDR2 sequences are SGHAT and FQNNGV. The V segment lost 1 base and the J segment 2 bases; nucleotides outside the gene matches: 8. This CDR3 region has 16 residues. CDR3 bases: TGTGCCAGCAGCTTAGCTTCGGCGGGAGTTGCCTACGAGCAGTACTTC. Protein sequence: CASSLASAGVAYEQYF.

V is TRBV19 and J is TRBJ2-5, with D perhaps matching TRBD1 (6 bases). Germline values: CDR1 LNHDA, CDR2 SQIVND (reference sequence). This CDR3 has 16 amino acids. V lost 7 bases to trimming and J lost 4 bases, with 22 bases between them. CDR3 sequence: CASKTRDDRNGETQYF. CDR3 sequence (DNA): TGTGCCAGTAAAACCCGTGATGACAGGAACGGAGAGACCCAGTACTTC.

The chain combines TRBV2 with TRBJ1-2; 8 bases map to TRBD1. The ends lost 2 bases at V and 2 bases at J; junction bases unmatched: 7. Germline CDR1 and CDR2: SNHLY and FYNNEI. The CDR3 covers 16 residues. The CDR3 DNA reads as TGTGCCAGCAGTGAACTTCAGGGGGCGAGCAACTATGGCTACACCTTC. It is translated as CASSELQGASNYGYTF.

This sequence joins TRBV27 and TRBJ2-5, with 11 bases matching TRBD2. The CDR3 is made up of 15 amino acids. From germline, CDR1 is MNHEY and CDR2 SMNVEV (reference sequence). V lost 3 bases, J lost 1 base, and 1 base stayed unmatched. The CDR3 reads CASSFSGGAQETQYF. CDR3 bases: TGTGCCAGCAGTTTTAGCGGGGGGGCCCAAGAGACCCAGTACTTC.

This rearrangement joins TRBV5-1 to TRBJ2-3; 7 nucleotides line up with TRBD2. Unmatched junction bases numbered 15, after V lost 0 bases and J lost 2 bases. Looked up from germline, CDR1 is SGHRS and CDR2 is YFSETQ. The CDR3 is 19 residues long. CDR3 DNA: TGCGCCAGCAGCTTGGACCTTATAGAGCGGGATTCCCCCACAGATACGCAGTATTTT. Residues: CASSLDLIERDSPTDTQYF. The complete variable domain, with remaining parts taken from reference TRBV5-1 and TRBJ2-3, reads KAGVTQTPRYLIKTRGQQVTLSCSPISGHRSVSWYQQTPGQGLQFLFEYFSETQRNKGNFPGRFSGRQFSNSRSEMNVSTLELGDSALYLCASSLDLIERDSPTDTQYFGPGTRLTVL.

The chain uses TRBV9 and TRBJ2-5; 14 nucleotides line up with TRBD2. The V gene's germline CDR1 is SGDLS and CDR2 YYNGEE. V lost 4 bases, J lost 4 bases, and 3 bases stayed unmatched. The CDR3 loop spans 15 amino acids. The CDR3: CASSPGLAGAETQYF. The CDR3, as DNA: TGTGCCAGCAGCCCGGGACTAGCGGGAGCAGAGACCCAGTACTTC.

In this sample, this clone turned up once. The V and J genes are TRBV6-1 and TRBJ1-3; maybe TRBD1 (6 bases). The V gene's germline CDR1 is MNHNS and CDR2 SASEGT. V was pared by 4 bases and J by 0 bases, with 13 bases between. The CDR3 is made up of 16 amino acids. CDR3 sequence (DNA): TGTGCCAGCAGTGTTGCGACAGGCCCCTCTGGAAACACCATATATTTT. Translated, it gives CASSVATGPSGNTIYF.

The chain uses TRBV6-1 and TRBJ2-5, with a tentative D call TRBD1 (6 bases). V was clipped by 3 bases and J by 1 base, with 12 bases between them. Germline CDR1 is MNHNS and CDR2 is SASEGT. The CDR3 is 15 amino acids. This CDR3 reads CASSEAQGIQETQYF. The CDR3 DNA follows: TGTGCCAGCAGTGAGGCACAGGGAATCCAAGAGACCCAGTACTTC.

The genes are TRBV14 and TRBJ2-7, with D unresolved. Between the trimmed V and J ends, which lost 5 bases and 4 bases, there was a span of 6 bases. The CDR3 spans 11 residues. Germline values: CDR1 SGHDN, CDR2 FVKESK. The CDR3: CASSSKYEQYF. As DNA, the CDR3 is TGTGCCAGCAGCTCCAAGTACGAGCAGTACTTC.

The chain joins TRBV12-5 to TRBJ2-1; TRBD1 agrees at 7 bases. Trimming took 4 bases from V and 2 from J; bases not matched to a gene: 8. CDR3 size: 16 residues. In germline, CDR1 is LGHNT, CDR2 FRNRAP. CDR3 sequence: CASGSPRGLTYNEQFF. The DNA of the CDR3 is TGTGCTAGTGGTTCACCCAGGGGGTTAACCTACAATGAGCAGTTCTTC.

The chain employs TRBV18 and TRBJ2-5; maybe TRBD2 (6 bases). The CDR3 is 14 amino acids. The V gene lost 2 bases and the J gene lost 5 bases, with 12 bases spanning the gap. Germline V gene sequence: CDR1 KGHSH, CDR2 LQKENI. CDR3 nucleotides: TGTGCCAGCTCACCAGAACCGGGAGCGGAGACCCAGTACTTC. This codes for CASSPEPGAETQYF. The full variable domain, its missing parts supplied by reference TRBV18 and TRBJ2-5, is NAGVMQNPRHLVRRRGQEARLRCSPMKGHSHVYWYRQLPEEGLKFMVYLQKENIIDESGMPKERFSAEFPKEGPSILRIQQVVRGDSAAYFCASSPEPGAETQYFGPGTRLLVL.

This clone was observed a few times. The identical CDR3 is also encoded by other nucleotide sequences in the sample. The V call is TRBV4-3, the J call TRBJ1-5; D ambiguous. Trimming removed 0 bases at V and 2 bases at J, with 5 bases between. Germline assignment: CDR1 LGHNA and CDR2 YSLEER. The CDR3 covers 14 residues. CDR3 sequence reads: CASSQERGNQPQHF. The CDR3, as DNA: TGCGCCAGCAGCCAAGAACGGGGCAATCAGCCCCAGCATTTT.

This chain joins TRBV6-5 and TRBJ2-1; no clear D. This CDR3 has 13 residues. Between the trimmed V and J ends, which lost 2 bases and 8 bases, there was a span of 10 bases. Germline CDR1 MNHEY, CDR2 SVGAGI. The CDR3 sequence is CASSYGVSYEQFF. CDR3 bases: TGTGCCAGCAGTTACGGTGTTAGCTATGAGCAGTTCTTC.

This chain uses TRBV7-2 with TRBJ2-5, with no clear D. This CDR3 contains 12 residues. Trimming removed 2 bases at V and 5 bases at J, with 6 bases between. Per the germline V gene, CDR1 is SGHTA and CDR2 is FQGNSA. The CDR3 sequence is CASSLLSETQYF. The CDR3 DNA reads as TGTGCCAGCAGCTTACTCTCGGAGACCCAGTACTTC.

V and J are TRBV2 and TRBJ2-2, with a weak D call TRBD2 (5 bases). Germline CDR1 and CDR2: SNHLY and FYNNEI. Trimming pared 7 bases from V and 6 bases from J, leaving 15 bases between. The CDR3 covers 14 residues. CDR3 DNA: TGTGCCAGCACCGAGCGGAGGTTTTCCGGGGAGCTGTTTTTT. Residues: CASTERRFSGELFF.

For this clone: Other DNA sequences from this sample encode an identical CDR3 as well. The chain links TRBV5-1 to TRBJ2-2, with unresolved D. From germline, CDR1 is SGHRS and CDR2 YFSETQ. This CDR3 has 15 residues. V dropped 0 bases and J dropped 0 bases, with 6 bases sitting between them. CDR3 loop: CASSLVVANTGELFF. The CDR3 coding sequence is TGCGCCAGCAGCTTGGTAGTAGCGAACACCGGGGAGCTGTTTTTT. The full variable domain, in which reference TRBV5-1 and TRBJ2-2 provide the parts outside the CDR3, is KAGVTQTPRYLIKTRGQQVTLSCSPISGHRSVSWYQQTPGQGLQFLFEYFSETQRNKGNFPGRFSGRQFSNSRSEMNVSTLELGDSALYLCASSLVVANTGELFFGEGSRLTVL.

This sequence joins TRBV5-1 and TRBJ1-6, with 10 nucleotides matching TRBD1. Germline CDR1 reads SGHRS; CDR2 reads YFSETQ. The CDR3 is made up of 16 amino acids. The ends lost 0 bases at V and 7 bases at J; junction bases unmatched: 4. The chain's CDR3 is CASSLGQGAKNSPLHF. Written as DNA, the CDR3 is TGCGCCAGCAGCTTGGGACAGGGGGCTAAGAATTCACCCCTCCACTTT.

The rearrangement joins TRBV30 to TRBJ2-1; 13 nucleotides agree with TRBD2. Trimming at V came to 1 base and at J to 8 bases, leaving 8 bases not matched to a gene. The CDR3 spans 16 residues. Germline lookup yields CDR1 GTSNPN and CDR2 SVGIG (reference sequence). CDR3 residues: CAWSAVRTSGSYEQFF. CDR3 sequence (DNA): TGTGCCTGGAGTGCTGTGCGGACTAGCGGGAGCTATGAGCAGTTCTTC.

This clone has a handful of counts. The chain recombines TRBV5-4 with TRBJ2-3; D could derive from TRBD1 or TRBD2 (5 bases each). This CDR3 comprises 13 residues. Germline loops: CDR1 SGHNT, CDR2 YYREEE (reference sequence). V shed 3 bases and J shed 0 bases, with 5 bases lying between them. CDR3 amino acids: CASSWDSTDTQYF. The CDR3 DNA is TGTGCCAGCAGCTGGGACAGCACAGATACGCAGTATTTT. The whole variable domain, filled in from reference TRBV5-4 and TRBJ2-3, reads ETGVTQSPTHLIKTRGQQVTLRCSSQSGHNTVSWYQQALGQGPQFIFQYYREEENGRGNFPPRFSGLQFPNYSSELNVNALELDDSALYLCASSWDSTDTQYFGPGTRLTVL.

The rearrangement joins TRBV2 to TRBJ2-1, with D perhaps being TRBD1 or TRBD2 (5 bases each). The length of the CDR3 is 15 residues. The V end lost 4 bases, the J end lost 8 bases, and 18 bases lay between the germline ends. Per germline, CDR1 SNHLY and CDR2 FYNNEI. Written as DNA, the CDR3 is TGTGCCAGCAGTGTGGTGGGGACCCCCGGGGATGAGCAGTTCTTC. Translated: CASSVVGTPGDEQFF.

This chain joins TRBV5-1 and TRBJ1-2, with D perhaps matching TRBD1 (5 bases). The CDR3 extends over 15 amino acids. Trimming pared 1 base from V and 2 bases from J, leaving 12 bases between. Per the germline V gene, CDR1 is SGHRS and CDR2 is YFSETQ. The CDR3 spells CASSLMAGTNYGYTF. DNA of the CDR3: TGCGCCAGCAGCTTGATGGCAGGGACCAACTATGGCTACACCTTC. Full variable domain (remainder filled in from reference TRBV5-1 and TRBJ1-2): KAGVTQTPRYLIKTRGQQVTLSCSPISGHRSVSWYQQTPGQGLQFLFEYFSETQRNKGNFPGRFSGRQFSNSRSEMNVSTLELGDSALYLCASSLMAGTNYGYTFGSGTRLTVV.

V usage is TRBV9 and J usage is TRBJ2-1; perhaps TRBD2 as D (6 bases). CDR3 length equals 13 residues. V lost 3 bases, J lost 14 bases, and 18 bases lay in between. The germline V gene has CDR1 SGDLS and CDR2 YYNGEE. CDR3 coding DNA: TGTGCCAGCAGCGAAAAACCGGGAGATATGGAGTTCTTC. The encoded protein is CASSEKPGDMEFF.

This chain links TRBV28 with TRBJ1-5, with 9 bases aligning to TRBD1. The J segment lost 1 base and the V segment lost 5 bases, leaving 3 bases of the junction unmatched. The CDR3 loop spans 15 amino acids. From germline, CDR1 is MDHEN and CDR2 SYDVKM. The CDR3 loop is CASSLQGASNQPQHF. In DNA, the CDR3 is TGTGCCAGCAGTCTACAGGGGGCGAGCAATCAGCCCCAGCATTTT.

Regarding this clone: Other DNA sequences in the same sample also yield this CDR3. V is TRBV27 and J is TRBJ2-5, with no clear D. The length of the CDR3 is 13 residues. Trimming removed 2 bases from V and 1 base from J, with 5 bases in between. The germline CDR1 and CDR2 sequences are MNHEY and SMNVEV (reference sequence). This CDR3 is CASSLGFQETQYF. The CDR3, as DNA: TGTGCCAGCAGTTTAGGGTTCCAAGAGACCCAGTACTTC.

This clone turned up a few times. The CDR3, as DNA: TGTGCCAGCAGATTCGGTCCAGGGCGGGAGACCCAGTACTTC. Its protein is CASRFGPGRETQYF. The chain joins TRBV6-5 to TRBJ2-5, with D tentatively TRBD1 (5 bases). Trimming left V 6 bases short and J 5 bases short, with 16 bases between. Germline-derived CDR1 and CDR2 are MNHEY and SVGAGI. This CDR3 has 14 amino acids.

J is TRBJ2-1 and V is TRBV7-8; 9 nucleotides match TRBD2. Germline V gene data show CDR1 as SGHVS and CDR2 as FQNEAQ. The V gene end was trimmed by 4 bases and the J gene end by 4 bases; junction bases not matched to a gene: 5. The CDR3 loop spans 15 amino acids. The CDR3 DNA reads as TGTGCCAGCAGCTCAGGGGGACTAGCTTACAATGAGCAGTTCTTC. Amino acid sequence: CASSSGGLAYNEQFF. The variable domain in full, completed from reference TRBV7-8 and TRBJ2-1, reads GAGVSQSPRYKVAKRGQDVALRCDPISGHVSLFWYQQALGQGPEFLTYFQNEAQLDKSGLPSDRFFAERPEGSVSTLKIQRTQQEDSAVYLCASSSGGLAYNEQFFGPGTRLTVL.

The gene calls are TRBV5-1 and TRBJ2-3; possibly TRBD1 or TRBD2 for D (5 bases each). V was trimmed by 2 bases and J by 3 bases, leaving 13 bases between them. The CDR3 sequence is 15 residues long. Germline V CDR1 and CDR2: SGHRS, YFSETQ. The CDR3 region has the DNA TGCGCCAGCAGCTTAGGGACGCAACAGACAGATACGCAGTATTTT. Its translation is CASSLGTQQTDTQYF.